This T cell receptor (beta chain) was identified in a study of shared clonotypes between healthy human individuals (dated by TCRdb to the early 2020s). Regarding the complete study: A couple of women and three men aged 18 to 49 years were included in the cohort. Per donor, three plates each were used for CD4 naive and CD4 memory, two for CD8 naive, and one for CD8 memory. To estimate repertoire size and how much clonotypes are shared between individuals, the study performed deep sequencing of blood TCR repertoires from about 5 healthy adults. To increase sequencing depth and limit assay-specific biases, TCR repertoire library preparation and sequencing were carried out by different laboratories using diverse techniques. Leukapheresis yielded between about 0.94 and 9 billion PBMCs per donor. The research as a whole found: Clonotypes shared by all four sorted-subset donors showed higher generation probabilities than non-shared clonotypes. Because the study included a small number of donors, the genetic and exposure-history diversity represented was limited. Estimated clonotype richness was generally larger for naive than for memory subsets. Incomplete sequencing was indicated by rarefaction of sorted-subset datasets, despite the large sequencing depth. Sampling was restricted to blood, and TCR repertoires in tissues likely differ from the TCR repertoires found in blood. When a handful of donors were compared, the shared fraction of clonotypes was 5% to 6.5% for naive CD4, around 3.6% for naive CD8, more than 2% for memory CD4, and 0.4% for memory CD8. Based on pairwise subsampling, the degree of clonotype sharing among donors was expected to be affected by sequencing depth.

Details on this clone: Its antigen target is currently unknown. One base away there is no much larger clone; base qualities are not given.

Donors were healthy HIV-negative adults with no recently reported acute infections or vaccinations. All donors were Caucasian adults living in Nashville, Tennessee, USA. CD4+ T cells were enriched by magnetic negative selection; naive cells were then positively selected on CD45RA, and the negative fraction formed the memory subset. After blood collection by leukapheresis, PBMCs were isolated using Ficoll-Histopaque density gradient centrifugation and then cryopreserved in the vapor phase of liquid nitrogen. Purity and quantity of every magnetically sorted T cell population were checked by analytical flow cytometry. Genomic DNA was isolated from every sorted fraction and measured by UV absorbance on a Nanodrop 2000c. The CDR3, from cysteine to phenylalanine, totals 16 residues. The DNA shown is the 48-base CDR3, in frame from base 1. The germline ends are 15 bases apart after V is trimmed by 0 bases and J by 3 bases. CDR1 MNHEY and CDR2 SVGAGI are derived from the germline V gene.

Using the deep immunoSEQ assay, multiplex PCR amplified TCR CDR3 regions from genomic DNA. Extracted genomic DNA from each cell subset was spread evenly across all wells of several immunoSEQ 96-well plates, with each plate serving as a replicate. Each replicate PCR for sorted subsets received about 210 ng genomic DNA, equal to 28,000 or so T cell genomes. The purified libraries were quantified using a Qubit 3.0 fluorometer, sized with a Bioanalyzer 2100, and then quantified again using the KAPA Library Quantification kit. Every immunoSEQ 96-well plate was sequenced on a separate single-read 150-cycle Illumina NextSeq 550 flow cell. For the original study's pipeline: Because the immunoSEQ output held only junctional sequences and lacked quality scores, the filtering could not match the filtering applied to full-length reads. Sequences were annotated with PyIR, a Python wrapper for IgBLAST v1.9, using IMGT germline references to assign V/J genes and CDR3. Reads were removed for weak V/J assignments (E-value above 1e-6), missing CDR3, stop codons, out-of-frame junctions, or ambiguous translated residues. A V3J clonotype was defined by an identical inferred V gene, J gene, and CDR3 amino acid sequence. Percentage overlap between repertoires was calculated by dividing the number of shared unique clonotypes by the size of the smaller repertoire. Repertoire richness was assessed with RTK rarefaction, the Chao1 estimator, and Recon v2.1 estimates of unobserved clonotypes. For all TCRbeta clonotypes obtained by the gDNA method from four donors, generation probabilities were computed with OLGA. In TCRdb, the immuneACCESS table is reduced to in-frame sequences with V and J assigned. These tables do not hold every clone; where another copy was compared, an unresolved V gene accounts for under half, and the others remain unexplained. V and J calls plus clone size are reproduced from that table; the DNA served to infer D and trimming. Recorded for this sample are under 2.5 million clones; under 95% of them occurred a single time. 0.37% of the sample is taken by the ten largest.

This sequence uses TRBV6-5 and TRBJ2-7, with TRBD2 tentatively as D gene (6 bases match). This sequence was found in a man younger than 35 in good health. Some clones in this sample may be carry-over from other donors' samples. Source material: naive CD4+ T cells from PBMCs. In the paper's terms, the cell subset or site label means: CD45RA+ positively selected. This receptor carries the CDR3 CASSYSTGTGNYEQYF. Read as DNA, the sequence is TGTGCCAGCAGTTACTCAACGGGGACTGGAAACTACGAGCAGTACTTC.